This is a list of T cell receptor beta chains from one sample in a study of blood T cells in healthy people across ages. One entry per CDR3 protein results from TCRdb running MiXCR on the 5' RACE reads. The repertoire holds under 1,100,000 distinct CDR3 sequences, with less than 25% as singletons. These records were also assigned to another study, of T cells of mothers and their children.

The specimen was blood. These receptors all stem from a girl aged 2 to 9 in good health. The conserved cysteine and the conserved F or W are not part of the CDR3 here. A row's size may be missing; if present it is once, few, many or a size class.

length: 15; size: NA; J: TRBJ2-3; V: TRBV4-2; CDR3: ASSQLDAGLESDTQY
length: 13; size: few; J: TRBJ1-1; V: TRBV21-1; CDR3: ASSKGWQVNTEAF
length: 11; size: NA; J: TRBJ2-1; V: TRBV29-1; CDR3: SVERTSPNEQF
length: 11; size: few; J: TRBJ1-6; V: TRBV19; CDR3: ASSYRDNSPLH
length: 11; size: NA; J: NA; V: TRBV5-1; CDR3: ASSFQGDIEQY
length: 11; size: few; J: NA; V: TRBV5-6; CDR3: ASSLALAAEQF
length: 13; size: NA; J: TRBJ1-4; V: TRBV7-9; CDR3: ASSSTGETNEKLF
length: 11; size: few; J: TRBJ2-5; V: TRBV29-1; CDR3: SVVAQGAGEQY
length: 13; size: NA; J: TRBJ1-1; V: TRBV5-1; CDR3: ASSLSGSFNTEAF
length: 13; size: NA; J: NA; V: TRBV4-3; CDR3: ASSQDHGSPYEQY
length: 14; size: once; J: TRBJ2-3; V: TRBV20-1; CDR3: SVSTGGPSGADTQY
length: 10; size: NA; J: TRBJ1-1; V: TRBV20-1; CDR3: SARIDTPGAF
length: 11; size: NA; J: TRBJ2-7; V: TRBV10-3; CDR3: AISKDRDYEQY
length: 18; size: NA; J: TRBJ2-5; V: TRBV15; CDR3: ATSRGDALAGPSSIGTQY
length: 10; size: NA; J: NA; V: TRBV12-3/TRBV12-4; CDR3: ASSFWGNEQY
length: 14; size: NA; J: TRBJ2-1; V: TRBV6-6; CDR3: ASSFSRGSVYNEQF
length: 12; size: NA; J: TRBJ2-3; V: TRBV7-2; CDR3: ASSRGTSSDTQY
length: 13; size: NA; J: TRBJ2-7; V: TRBV7-9; CDR3: ASSLGIGQKYEQY
length: 13; size: NA; J: NA; V: TRBV29-1; CDR3: SVGPTGTSIPEQF
length: 9; size: many; J: TRBJ2-3; V: TRBV11-2; CDR3: ASSEGWAQY
length: 13; size: NA; J: TRBJ2-3; V: TRBV12-3/TRBV12-4; CDR3: ASSLAGGATDTQY
length: 13; size: NA; J: NA; V: TRBV4-3; CDR3: ASSQVLSGGFEQF
length: 14; size: few; J: TRBJ2-7; V: TRBV7-2; CDR3: ASSLGLAELFYEQY
length: 11; size: few; J: NA; V: TRBV29-1; CDR3: SVDGQNYNEQF
length: 11; size: NA; J: TRBJ1-5; V: TRBV29-1; CDR3: SVADRDNQPQH
length: 14; size: NA; J: TRBJ1-3; V: TRBV12-3/TRBV12-4; CDR3: ASSLTGLRSGNTIY
length: 16; size: NA; J: TRBJ2-1; V: TRBV14; CDR3: ASSPNTGPCVSYNEQF
length: 13; size: NA; J: TRBJ2-7; V: TRBV20-1; CDR3: SARSPSGSSYEQY
length: 14; size: few; J: TRBJ2-4; V: TRBV20-1; CDR3: SAQPSTTSREFIQY
length: 10; size: few; J: TRBJ1-1; V: TRBV6-1; CDR3: ASSPGPPRAF
length: 13; size: NA; J: TRBJ2-7; V: TRBV6-2/TRBV6-3; CDR3: ASRGLADNSYEQY
length: 11; size: few; J: TRBJ1-1; V: TRBV6-1; CDR3: ASSQPRENGAF
length: 11; size: NA; J: TRBJ1-4; V: TRBV27; CDR3: ASSLQIDEKLF
length: 10; size: NA; J: TRBJ2-7; V: TRBV29-1; CDR3: SVLGGLAEQY
length: 11; size: few; J: TRBJ1-5; V: TRBV20-1; CDR3: NSDRGPNQPQH
length: 11; size: NA; J: TRBJ1-4; V: TRBV7-2; CDR3: ASSITGFGELF
length: 10; size: few; J: TRBJ1-2; V: TRBV20-1; CDR3: SATGLNYGYT
length: 19; size: few; J: TRBJ2-4; V: TRBV6-1; CDR3: ASSETDPGQIFLLAKNIQY
length: 10; size: few; J: TRBJ2-1; V: TRBV3-1; CDR3: ASSHMANEQF
length: 12; size: NA; J: TRBJ2-3; V: TRBV14; CDR3: ASSRAGGADTQY
length: 15; size: NA; J: NA; V: TRBV28; CDR3: ASSTNRAGPIYNEQF
length: 10; size: NA; J: TRBJ2-5; V: TRBV20-1; CDR3: SAIPGKETQY
length: 9; size: once; J: NA; V: TRBV30; CDR3: DGRCSYEQY
length: 14; size: few; J: TRBJ2-1; V: TRBV7-3; CDR3: ASSGMELGGYNEQF
length: 13; size: NA; J: TRBJ1-2; V: TRBV12-3/TRBV12-4; CDR3: ASSSDGTGNYGYT
length: 12; size: NA; J: TRBJ1-1; V: TRBV12-3/TRBV12-4; CDR3: ASSLSSLGTEAF
length: 11; size: few; J: TRBJ2-7; V: TRBV20-1; CDR3: SGRASGSYEQY
length: 12; size: NA; J: TRBJ1-1; V: TRBV7-9; CDR3: ASSSDRRGVRAF
length: 13; size: NA; J: TRBJ2-1; V: TRBV20-1; CDR3: SASSLAGDYNEQF
length: 12; size: NA; J: TRBJ2-2; V: TRBV13; CDR3: ASRLLVQTGELF
length: 14; size: NA; J: TRBJ1-2; V: TRBV5-1; CDR3: ASSQDTGAGFGGYT
length: 11; size: NA; J: TRBJ1-1; V: TRBV20-1; CDR3: SAQDGANTEAF
length: 13; size: NA; J: TRBJ2-1; V: TRBV5-6; CDR3: ASSYWRGLANEQF